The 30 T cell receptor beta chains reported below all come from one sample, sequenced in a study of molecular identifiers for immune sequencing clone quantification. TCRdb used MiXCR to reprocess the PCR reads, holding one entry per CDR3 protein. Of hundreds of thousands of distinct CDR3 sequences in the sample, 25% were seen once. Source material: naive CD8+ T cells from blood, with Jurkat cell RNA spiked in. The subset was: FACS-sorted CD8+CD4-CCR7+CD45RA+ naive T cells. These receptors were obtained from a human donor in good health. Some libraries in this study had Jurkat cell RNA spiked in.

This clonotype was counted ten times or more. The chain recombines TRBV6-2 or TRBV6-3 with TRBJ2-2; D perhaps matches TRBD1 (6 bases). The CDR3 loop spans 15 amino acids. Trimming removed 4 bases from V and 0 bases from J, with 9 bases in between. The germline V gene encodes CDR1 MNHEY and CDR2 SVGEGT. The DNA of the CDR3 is TGTGCCAGCAGTTCCCACAGGGCGAACACCGGGGAGCTGTTTTTT. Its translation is CASSSHRANTGELFF.

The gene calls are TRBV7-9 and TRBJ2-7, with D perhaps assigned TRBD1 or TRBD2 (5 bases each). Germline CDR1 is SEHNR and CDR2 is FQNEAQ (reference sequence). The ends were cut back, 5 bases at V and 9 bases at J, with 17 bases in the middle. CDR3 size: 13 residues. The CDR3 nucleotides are TGTGCCAGCAGCCCCGGGGCTAGTGCGTGGCAGTACTTC. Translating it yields CASSPGASAWQYF.

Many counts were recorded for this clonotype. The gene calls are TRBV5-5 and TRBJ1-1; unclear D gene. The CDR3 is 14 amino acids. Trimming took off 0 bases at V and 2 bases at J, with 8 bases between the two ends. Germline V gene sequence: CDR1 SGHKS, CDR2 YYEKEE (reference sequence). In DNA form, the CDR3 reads TGTGCCAGCAGCTTGGTGCTCGATAACACTGAAGCTTTCTTT. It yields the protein CASSLVLDNTEAFF.

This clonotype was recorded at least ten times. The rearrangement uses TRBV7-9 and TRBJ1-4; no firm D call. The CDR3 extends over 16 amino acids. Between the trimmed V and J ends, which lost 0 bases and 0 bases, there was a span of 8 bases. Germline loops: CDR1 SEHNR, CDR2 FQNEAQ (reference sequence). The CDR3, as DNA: TGTGCCAGCAGCTTAGCGACTGGTGCAACTAATGAAAAACTGTTTTTT. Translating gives CASSLATGATNEKLFF. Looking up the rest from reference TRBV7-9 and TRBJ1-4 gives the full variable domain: DTGVSQNPRHKITKRGQNVTFRCDPISEHNRLYWYRQTLGQGPEFLTYFQNEAQLEKSRLLSDRFSAERPKGSFSTLEIQRTEQGDSAMYLCASSLATGATNEKLFFGSGTQLSVL.

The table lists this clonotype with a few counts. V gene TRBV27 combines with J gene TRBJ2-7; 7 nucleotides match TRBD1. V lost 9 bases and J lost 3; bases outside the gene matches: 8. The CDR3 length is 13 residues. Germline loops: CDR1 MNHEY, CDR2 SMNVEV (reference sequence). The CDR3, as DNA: TGTGCCAGTAGTACCGGGACAGTCTACGAGCAGTACTTC. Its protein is CASSTGTVYEQYF.

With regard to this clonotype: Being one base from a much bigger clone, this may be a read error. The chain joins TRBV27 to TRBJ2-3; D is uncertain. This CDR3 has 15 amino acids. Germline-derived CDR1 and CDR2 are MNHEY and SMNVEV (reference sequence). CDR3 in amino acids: CDSSLSVGSTDTQYF. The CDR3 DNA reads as TGTGACAGCAGTTTAAGTGTAGGGAGCACAGATACGCAGTATTTT.

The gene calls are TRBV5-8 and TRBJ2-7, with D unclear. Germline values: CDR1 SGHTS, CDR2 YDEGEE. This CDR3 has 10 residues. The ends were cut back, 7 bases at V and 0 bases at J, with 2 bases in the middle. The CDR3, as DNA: TGTGCCAGCCCCTCCTACGAGCAGTACTTC. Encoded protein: CASPSYEQYF.

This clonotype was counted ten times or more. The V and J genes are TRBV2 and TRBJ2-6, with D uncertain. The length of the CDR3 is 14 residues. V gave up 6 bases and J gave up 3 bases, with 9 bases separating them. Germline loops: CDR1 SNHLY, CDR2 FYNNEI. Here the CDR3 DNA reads TGTGCCAGCAGCTCCCGGGTTGGGGCCAACGTCCTGACTTTC. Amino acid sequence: CASSSRVGANVLTF.

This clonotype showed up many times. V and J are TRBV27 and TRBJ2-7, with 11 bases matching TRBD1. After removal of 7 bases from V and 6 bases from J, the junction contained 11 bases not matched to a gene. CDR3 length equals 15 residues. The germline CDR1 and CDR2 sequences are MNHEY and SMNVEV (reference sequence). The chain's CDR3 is CASNQRGQGAREQYF. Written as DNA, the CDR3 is TGTGCCAGCAATCAACGCGGACAGGGGGCGCGCGAGCAGTACTTC.

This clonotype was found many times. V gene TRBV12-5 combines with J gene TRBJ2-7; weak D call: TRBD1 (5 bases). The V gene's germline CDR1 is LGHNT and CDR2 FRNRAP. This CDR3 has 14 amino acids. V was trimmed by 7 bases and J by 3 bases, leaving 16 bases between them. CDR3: CASAFGPGIYEQYF. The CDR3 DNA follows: TGTGCTAGTGCCTTTGGCCCAGGGATCTACGAGCAGTACTTC.

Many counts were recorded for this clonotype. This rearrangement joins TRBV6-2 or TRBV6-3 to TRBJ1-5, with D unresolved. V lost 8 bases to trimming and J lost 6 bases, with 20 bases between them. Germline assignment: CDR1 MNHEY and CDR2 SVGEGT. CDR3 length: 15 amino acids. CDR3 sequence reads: CASSQSGEFLQPQHF. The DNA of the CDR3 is TGTGCCAGCTCTCAGTCCGGGGAGTTTCTTCAGCCCCAGCATTTT.

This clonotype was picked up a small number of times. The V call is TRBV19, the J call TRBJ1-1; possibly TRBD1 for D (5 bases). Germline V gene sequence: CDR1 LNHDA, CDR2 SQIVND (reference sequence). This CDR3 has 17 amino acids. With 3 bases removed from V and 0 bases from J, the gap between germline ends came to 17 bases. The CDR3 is CASSIFGGPTLNTEAFF. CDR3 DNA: TGTGCCAGTAGTATTTTCGGGGGTCCTACTTTGAACACTGAAGCTTTCTTT.

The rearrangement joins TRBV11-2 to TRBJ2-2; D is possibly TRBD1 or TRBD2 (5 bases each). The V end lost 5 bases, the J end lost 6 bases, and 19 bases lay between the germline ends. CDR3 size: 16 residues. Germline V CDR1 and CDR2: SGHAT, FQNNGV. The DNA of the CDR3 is TGTGCCAGCAGCGTATTTCCGCAGGGAGAGGCCGGGGAGCTGTTTTTT. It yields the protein CASSVFPQGEAGELFF.

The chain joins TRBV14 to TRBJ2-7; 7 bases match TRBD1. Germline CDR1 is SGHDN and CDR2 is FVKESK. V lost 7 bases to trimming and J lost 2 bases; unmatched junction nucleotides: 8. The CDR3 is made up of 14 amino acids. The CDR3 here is CASNQRGQAYEQYF. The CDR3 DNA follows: TGTGCCAGCAACCAGAGGGGGCAGGCCTACGAGCAGTACTTC.

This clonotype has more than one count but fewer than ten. The DNA of the CDR3 is TGTGCCAGCAGTTTAGGGACGGTTACTTTGAACACTGAAGCTTTCTTT. Translated: CASSLGTVTLNTEAFF. The V and J genes are TRBV28 and TRBJ1-1, with D possibly being TRBD1 (5 bases). Germline V gene data show CDR1 as MDHEN and CDR2 as SYDVKM. Trimming shortened V by 2 bases and J by 0 bases, and 13 bases separated the two germline ends. The CDR3 contains 16 residues. Based on the CDR3 plus reference TRBV28 and TRBJ1-1, the full variable domain is DVKVTQSSRYLVKRTGEKVFLECVQDMDHENMFWYRQDPGLGLRLIYFSYDVKMKEKGDIPEGYSVSREKKERFSLILESASTNQTSMYLCASSLGTVTLNTEAFFGQGTRLTVV.

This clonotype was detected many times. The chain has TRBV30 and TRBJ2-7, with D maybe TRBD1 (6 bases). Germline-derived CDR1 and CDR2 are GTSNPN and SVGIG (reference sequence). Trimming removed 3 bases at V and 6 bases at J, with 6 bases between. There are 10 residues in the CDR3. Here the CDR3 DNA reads TGTGCCTGGAGCAGGGGCGAGCAGTACTTC. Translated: CAWSRGEQYF.

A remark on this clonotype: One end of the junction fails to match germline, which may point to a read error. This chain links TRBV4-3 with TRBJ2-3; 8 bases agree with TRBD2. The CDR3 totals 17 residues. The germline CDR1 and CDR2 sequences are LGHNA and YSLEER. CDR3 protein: CASSQDSSGSFTDAQYF. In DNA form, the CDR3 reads TGCGCCAGCAGCCAAGATTCTAGCGGGTCTTTCACAGATGCGCAGTATTTT.

The CDR3 region has the DNA TGTGCCAGCAGCTATTCGGGAAGTGCTGAGCAGTTCTTC. Residues: CASSYSGSAEQFF. V usage is TRBV13 and J usage is TRBJ2-1, with D tentatively TRBD2 (5 bases). The CDR3 loop spans 13 amino acids. Germline V gene lookup returns CDR1 PRHDT and CDR2 FYEKMQ (reference sequence). Trimming removed 4 bases from V and 9 bases from J, with 13 bases in between.

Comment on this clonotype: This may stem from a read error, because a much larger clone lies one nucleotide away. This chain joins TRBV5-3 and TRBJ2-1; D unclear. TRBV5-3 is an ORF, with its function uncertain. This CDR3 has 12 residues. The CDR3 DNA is TGTGCCAGCAGCTCCCAGGCCAGTGAGCAGTTCTTC. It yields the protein CASSSQASEQFF.

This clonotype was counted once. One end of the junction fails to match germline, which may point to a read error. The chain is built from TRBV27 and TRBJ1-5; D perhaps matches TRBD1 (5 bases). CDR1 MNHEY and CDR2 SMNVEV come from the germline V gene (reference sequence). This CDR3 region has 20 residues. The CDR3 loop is CASSPIQRTRGGFGNKPQHF. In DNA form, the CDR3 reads TGTGCCAGCAGCCCGATTCAGCGGACGCGGGGGGGGTTTGGCAATAAGCCCCAGCATTTT.

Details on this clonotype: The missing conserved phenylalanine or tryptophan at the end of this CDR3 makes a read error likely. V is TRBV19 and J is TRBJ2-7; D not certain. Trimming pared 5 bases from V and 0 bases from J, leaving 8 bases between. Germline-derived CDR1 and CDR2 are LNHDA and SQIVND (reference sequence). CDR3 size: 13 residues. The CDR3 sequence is CASSASYSYEQYI. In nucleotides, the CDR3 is TGTGCCAGTAGTGCATCCTACTCCTACGAGCAGTACATC.

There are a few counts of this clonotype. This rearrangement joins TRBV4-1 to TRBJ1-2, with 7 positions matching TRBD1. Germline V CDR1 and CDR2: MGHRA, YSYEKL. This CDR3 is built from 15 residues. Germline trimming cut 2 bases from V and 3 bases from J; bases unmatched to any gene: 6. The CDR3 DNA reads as TGCGCCAGCAGCCAACAGACAGGGATGGACTATGGCTACACCTTC. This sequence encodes CASSQQTGMDYGYTF.

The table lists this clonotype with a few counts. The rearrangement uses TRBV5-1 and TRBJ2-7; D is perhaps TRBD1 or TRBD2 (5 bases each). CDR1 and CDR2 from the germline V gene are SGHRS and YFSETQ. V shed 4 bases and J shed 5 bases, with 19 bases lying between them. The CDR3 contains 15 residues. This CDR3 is CASSPGTGPYDEQYF. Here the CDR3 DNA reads TGCGCCAGCAGCCCCGGTACGGGACCCTACGACGAGCAGTACTTC.

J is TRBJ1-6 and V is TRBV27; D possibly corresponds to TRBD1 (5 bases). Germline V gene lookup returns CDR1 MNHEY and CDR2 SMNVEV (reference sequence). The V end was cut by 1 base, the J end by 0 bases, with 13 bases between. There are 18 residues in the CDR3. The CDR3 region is CASSLFAGGSSYNSPLHF. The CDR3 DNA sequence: TGTGCCAGCAGTTTATTCGCGGGGGGGAGCTCCTATAATTCACCCCTCCACTTT.

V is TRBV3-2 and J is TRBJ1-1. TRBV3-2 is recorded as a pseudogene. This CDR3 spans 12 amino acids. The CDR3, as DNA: TGTGCCAGTGATCAGGGTAACACTGAAGCTTTCTTT. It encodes CASDQGNTEAFF.

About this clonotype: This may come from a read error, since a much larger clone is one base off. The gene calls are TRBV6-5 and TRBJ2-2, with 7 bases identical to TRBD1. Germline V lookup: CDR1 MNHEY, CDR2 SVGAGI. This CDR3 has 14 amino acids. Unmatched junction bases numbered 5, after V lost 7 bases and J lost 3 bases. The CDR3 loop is CASNRGIYTGELFF. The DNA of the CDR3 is TGTGCCAGCAACAGGGGCATCTACACCGGGGAGCTGTTTTTT.

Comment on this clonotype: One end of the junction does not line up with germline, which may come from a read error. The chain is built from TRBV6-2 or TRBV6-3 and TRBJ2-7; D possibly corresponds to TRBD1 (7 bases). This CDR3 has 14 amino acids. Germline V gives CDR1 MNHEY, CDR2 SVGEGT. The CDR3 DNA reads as TGTGCCAGCAGTCCGGGACAGCTGGACTACGTGCAGTACTTC. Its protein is CASSPGQLDYVQYF.

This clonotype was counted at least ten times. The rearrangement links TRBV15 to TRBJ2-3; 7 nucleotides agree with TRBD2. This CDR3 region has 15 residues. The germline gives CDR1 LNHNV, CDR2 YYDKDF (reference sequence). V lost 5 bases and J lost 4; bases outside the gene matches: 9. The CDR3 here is CATSGPAGVADTQYF. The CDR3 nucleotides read TGTGCCACCAGCGGGCCGGCGGGAGTGGCAGATACGCAGTATTTT.

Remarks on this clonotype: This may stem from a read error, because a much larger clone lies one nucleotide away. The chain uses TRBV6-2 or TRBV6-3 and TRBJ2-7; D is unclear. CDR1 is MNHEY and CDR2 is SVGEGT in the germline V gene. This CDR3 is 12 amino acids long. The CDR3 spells CAISYAGAEQYF. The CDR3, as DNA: TGTGCCATCAGTTACGCCGGAGCCGAGCAGTACTTC.

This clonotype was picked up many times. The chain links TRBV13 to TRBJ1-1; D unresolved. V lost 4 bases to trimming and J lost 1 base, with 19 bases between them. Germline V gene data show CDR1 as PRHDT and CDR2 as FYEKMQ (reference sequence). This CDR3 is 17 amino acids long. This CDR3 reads CASSWMEGGGPNTEAFF. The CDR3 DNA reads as TGTGCCAGCAGCTGGATGGAAGGAGGAGGGCCGAACACTGAAGCTTTCTTT. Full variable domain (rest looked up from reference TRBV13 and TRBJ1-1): AAGVIQSPRHLIKEKRETATLKCYPIPRHDTVYWYQQGPGQDPQFLISFYEKMQSDKGSIPDRFSAQQFSDYHSELNMSSLELGDSALYFCASSWMEGGGPNTEAFFGQGTRLTVV.